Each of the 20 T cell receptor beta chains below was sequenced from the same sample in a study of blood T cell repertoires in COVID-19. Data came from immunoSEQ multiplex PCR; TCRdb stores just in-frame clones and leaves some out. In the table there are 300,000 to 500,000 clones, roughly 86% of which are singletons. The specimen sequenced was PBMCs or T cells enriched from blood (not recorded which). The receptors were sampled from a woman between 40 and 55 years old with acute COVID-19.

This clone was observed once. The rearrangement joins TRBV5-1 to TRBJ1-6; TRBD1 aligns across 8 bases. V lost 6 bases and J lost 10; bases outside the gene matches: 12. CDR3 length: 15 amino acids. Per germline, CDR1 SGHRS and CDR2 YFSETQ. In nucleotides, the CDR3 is TGCGCCAGCAACCTCGGACAGGGCTTTAACTCACCCCTCCACTTT. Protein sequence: CASNLGQGFNSPLHF.

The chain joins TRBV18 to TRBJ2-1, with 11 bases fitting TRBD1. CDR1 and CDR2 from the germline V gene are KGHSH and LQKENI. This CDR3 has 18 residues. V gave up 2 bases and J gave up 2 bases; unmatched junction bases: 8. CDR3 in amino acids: CASSPTTGTGGAYNEQFF. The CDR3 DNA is TGTGCCAGCTCACCAACAACCGGGACAGGGGGTGCCTACAATGAGCAGTTCTTC.

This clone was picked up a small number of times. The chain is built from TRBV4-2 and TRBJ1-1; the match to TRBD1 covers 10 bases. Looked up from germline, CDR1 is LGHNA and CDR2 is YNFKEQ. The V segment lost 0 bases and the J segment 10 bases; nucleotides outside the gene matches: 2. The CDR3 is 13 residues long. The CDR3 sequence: CASSQDDRGPAFF. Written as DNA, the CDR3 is TGTGCCAGCAGCCAAGACGACAGGGGGCCAGCTTTCTTT.

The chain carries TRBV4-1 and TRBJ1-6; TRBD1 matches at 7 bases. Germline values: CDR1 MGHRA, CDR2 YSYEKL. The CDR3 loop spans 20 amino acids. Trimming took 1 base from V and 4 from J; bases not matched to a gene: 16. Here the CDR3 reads CASSQGKLTGPNLYNSPLHF. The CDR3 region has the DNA TGCGCCAGCAGCCAAGGAAAACTGACAGGGCCTAATTTGTATAATTCACCCCTCCACTTT.

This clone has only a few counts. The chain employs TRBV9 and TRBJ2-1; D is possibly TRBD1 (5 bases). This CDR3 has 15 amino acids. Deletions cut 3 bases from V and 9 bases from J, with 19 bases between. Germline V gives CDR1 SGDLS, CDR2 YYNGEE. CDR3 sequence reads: CASSASRVFMGEQFF. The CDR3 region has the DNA TGTGCCAGCAGCGCGAGCAGGGTGTTTATGGGTGAGCAGTTCTTC.

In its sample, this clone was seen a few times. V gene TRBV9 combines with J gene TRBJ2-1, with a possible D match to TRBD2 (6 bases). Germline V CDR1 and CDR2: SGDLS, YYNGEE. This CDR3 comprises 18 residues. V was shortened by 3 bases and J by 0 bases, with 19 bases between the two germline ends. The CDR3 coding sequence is TGTGCCAGCAGCGACCCCCTTTCCGGGGGACGCTCCTACAATGAGCAGTTCTTC. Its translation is CASSDPLSGGRSYNEQFF.

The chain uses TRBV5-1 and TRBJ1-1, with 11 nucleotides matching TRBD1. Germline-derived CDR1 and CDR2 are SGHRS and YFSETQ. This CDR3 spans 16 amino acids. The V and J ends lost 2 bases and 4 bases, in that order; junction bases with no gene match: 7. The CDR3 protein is CASSFRTGGAGTEAFF. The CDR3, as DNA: TGCGCCAGCAGCTTTAGGACAGGGGGCGCGGGCACTGAAGCTTTCTTT.

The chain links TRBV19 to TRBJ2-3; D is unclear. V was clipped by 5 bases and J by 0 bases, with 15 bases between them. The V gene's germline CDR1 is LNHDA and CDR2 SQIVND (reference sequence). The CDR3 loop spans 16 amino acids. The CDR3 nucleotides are TGTGCCAGTAGTCCCCCCTTCTTCTCTAGCACAGATACGCAGTATTTT. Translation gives CASSPPFFSSTDTQYF.

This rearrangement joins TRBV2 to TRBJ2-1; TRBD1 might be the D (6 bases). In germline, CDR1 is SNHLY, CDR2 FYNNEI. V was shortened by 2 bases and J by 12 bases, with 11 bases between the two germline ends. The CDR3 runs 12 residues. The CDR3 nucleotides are TGTGCCAGCAGTGAAAGGGGGTTTGGGCAGTTCTTC. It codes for CASSERGFGQFF.

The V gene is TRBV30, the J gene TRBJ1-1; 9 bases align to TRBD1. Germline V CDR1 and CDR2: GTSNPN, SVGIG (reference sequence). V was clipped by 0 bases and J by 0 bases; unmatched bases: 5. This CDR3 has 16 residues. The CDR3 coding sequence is TGTGCCTGGAGTGTTGGGACAGGGCGATTGAACACTGAAGCTTTCTTT. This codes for CAWSVGTGRLNTEAFF.

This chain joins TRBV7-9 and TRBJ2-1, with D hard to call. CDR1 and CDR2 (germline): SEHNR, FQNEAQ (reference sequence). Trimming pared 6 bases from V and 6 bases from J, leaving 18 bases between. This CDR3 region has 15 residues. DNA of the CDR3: TGTGCCAGCAGTCCCTCCGGTCGGTTAACCAATGAGCAGTTCTTC. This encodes CASSPSGRLTNEQFF.

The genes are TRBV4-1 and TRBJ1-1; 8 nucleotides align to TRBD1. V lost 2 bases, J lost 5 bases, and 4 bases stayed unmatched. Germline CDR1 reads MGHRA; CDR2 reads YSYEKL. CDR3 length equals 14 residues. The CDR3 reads CASSQQGARTEAFF. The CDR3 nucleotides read TGCGCCAGCAGCCAACAGGGGGCGAGGACTGAAGCTTTCTTT.

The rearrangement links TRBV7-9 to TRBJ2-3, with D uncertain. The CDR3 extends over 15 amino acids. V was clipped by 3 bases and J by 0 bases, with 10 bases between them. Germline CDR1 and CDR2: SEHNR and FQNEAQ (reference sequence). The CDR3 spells CASSLKPYSTDTQYF. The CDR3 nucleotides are TGTGCCAGCAGCTTGAAGCCTTACAGCACAGATACGCAGTATTTT.

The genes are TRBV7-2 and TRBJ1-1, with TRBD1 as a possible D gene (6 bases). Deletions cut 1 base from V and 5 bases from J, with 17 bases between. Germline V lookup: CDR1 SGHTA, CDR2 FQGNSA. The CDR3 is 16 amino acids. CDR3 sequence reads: CASSLGVRGTGTEAFF. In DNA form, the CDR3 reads TGTGCCAGCAGCTTAGGTGTAAGGGGGACGGGGACTGAAGCTTTCTTT.

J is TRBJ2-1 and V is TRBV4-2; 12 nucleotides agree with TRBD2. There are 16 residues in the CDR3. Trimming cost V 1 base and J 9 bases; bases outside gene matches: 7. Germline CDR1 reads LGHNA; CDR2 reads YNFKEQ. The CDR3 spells CASSQGLLAGGLEQFF. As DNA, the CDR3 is TGTGCCAGCAGCCAAGGGCTTCTAGCGGGGGGGCTTGAGCAGTTCTTC.

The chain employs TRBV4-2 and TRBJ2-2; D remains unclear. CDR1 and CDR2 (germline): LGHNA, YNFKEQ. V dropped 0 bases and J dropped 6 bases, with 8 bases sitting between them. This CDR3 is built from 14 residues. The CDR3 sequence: CASSQDRLAGELFF. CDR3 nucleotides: TGTGCCAGCAGCCAAGATCGCCTAGCCGGGGAGCTGTTTTTT.

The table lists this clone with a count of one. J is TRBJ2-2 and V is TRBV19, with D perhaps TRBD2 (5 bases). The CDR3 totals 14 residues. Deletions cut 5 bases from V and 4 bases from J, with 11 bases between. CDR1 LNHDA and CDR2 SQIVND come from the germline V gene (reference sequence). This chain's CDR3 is CASSPQAGTGELFF. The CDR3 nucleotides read TGTGCCAGTAGTCCCCAGGCGGGCACCGGGGAGCTGTTTTTT.

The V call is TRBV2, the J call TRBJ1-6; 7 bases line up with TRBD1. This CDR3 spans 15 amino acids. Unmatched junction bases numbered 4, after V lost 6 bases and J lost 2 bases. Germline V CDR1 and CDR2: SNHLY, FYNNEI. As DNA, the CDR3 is TGTGCCAGCAGAAAACAGGGGACCTATAATTCACCCCTCCACTTT. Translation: CASRKQGTYNSPLHF.

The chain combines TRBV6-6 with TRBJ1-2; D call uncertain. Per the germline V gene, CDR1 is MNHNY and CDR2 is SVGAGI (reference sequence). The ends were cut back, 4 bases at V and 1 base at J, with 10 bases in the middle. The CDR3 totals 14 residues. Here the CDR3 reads CASSSRTDNYGYTF. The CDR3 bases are TGTGCCAGCAGTTCCCGGACTGATAACTATGGCTACACCTTC.

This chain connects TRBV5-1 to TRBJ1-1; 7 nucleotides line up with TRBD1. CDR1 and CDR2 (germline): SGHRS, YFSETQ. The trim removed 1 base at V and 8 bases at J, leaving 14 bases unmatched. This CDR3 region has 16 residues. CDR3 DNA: TGCGCCAGCAGCTTGAGCACTTCAGGGGGACCTAGAGAAGCTTTCTTT. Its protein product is CASSLSTSGGPREAFF.